These 22 T cell receptor beta chains share one sample of origin, sequenced in a study of tumor-infiltrating lymphocytes in localized non-small cell lung cancer. Here immunoSEQ multiplex PCR was the method, and the copy in TCRdb shows in-frame clones only, minus some. The table includes 11,000 or so clones, approximately 86% detected once. The source material was uninvolved lung tissue not adjacent to the tumor. These receptors came from a human donor with non-small cell lung cancer.

This clone has only a few counts. The chain has TRBV6-1 and TRBJ2-6; maybe TRBD2 (5 bases). Germline loops: CDR1 MNHNS, CDR2 SASEGT. Trimming removed 4 bases at V and 0 bases at J, with 10 bases between. The CDR3 has 16 residues. The CDR3 bases are TGTGCCAGCAGTGTGGTGGAGGTCTCTGGGGCCAACGTCCTGACTTTC. Translating gives CASSVVEVSGANVLTF.

This chain uses TRBV11-1 with TRBJ2-3; tentative D call: TRBD2 (7 bases). V was trimmed by 0 bases and J by 3 bases, leaving 13 bases between them. This CDR3 has 16 amino acids. The germline V gene encodes CDR1 SGHAT and CDR2 FQDESV (reference sequence). CDR3 DNA sequence: TGTGCCAGCAGCTTAGCATCCGGGGGGCCAACAGATACGCAGTATTTT. The encoded protein is CASSLASGGPTDTQYF.

This chain joins TRBV27 and TRBJ2-1; D call uncertain. CDR3 size: 14 residues. Per the germline V gene, CDR1 is MNHEY and CDR2 is SMNVEV (reference sequence). Trimming shortened V by 11 bases and J by 0 bases, and 14 bases separated the two germline ends. CDR3 region: CASWRLSSYNEQFF. CDR3 nucleotides: TGTGCCTCCTGGCGGCTGAGCTCCTACAATGAGCAGTTCTTC.

The V gene is TRBV25-1, the J gene TRBJ2-2, with D perhaps TRBD1 or TRBD2 (5 bases each). Between the trimmed V and J ends, which lost 10 bases and 4 bases, there was a span of 16 bases. CDR3 size: 14 residues. Per germline, CDR1 MGHDK and CDR2 SYGVNS. The CDR3 region has the DNA TGTGCCACAACTACGGGACCTATCACCGGGGAGCTGTTTTTT. This encodes CATTTGPITGELFF.

V usage is TRBV30 and J usage is TRBJ2-7; D is ambiguous. V lost 1 base and J lost 1, with 11 bases in between. This CDR3 region has 14 residues. CDR1 GTSNPN and CDR2 SVGIG come from the germline V gene (reference sequence). CDR3 in amino acids: CAWSGPEQSYEQYF. Written as DNA, the CDR3 is TGTGCCTGGAGTGGGCCCGAGCAATCCTACGAGCAGTACTTC.

The chain recombines TRBV29-1 with TRBJ2-3; TRBD2 matches 8 bases. The CDR3 is 12 amino acids. Trimming at V came to 6 bases and at J to 7 bases, leaving 6 bases not matched to a gene. Per the germline V gene, CDR1 is SQVTM and CDR2 is ANQGSEA. CDR3 region: CSVERGTYTQYF. CDR3 nucleotides: TGCAGCGTCGAGCGGGGGACCTATACGCAGTATTTT.

This clone has a single count. CDR3 coding DNA: TGTGCCTGGAGTGTAATCAGGTTGGACAGGGGGCTTTCCTACGAGCAGTACTTC. Protein: CAWSVIRLDRGLSYEQYF. V is TRBV30 and J is TRBJ2-7, with 11 bases identical to TRBD1. The CDR3 length is 18 residues. The J segment lost 1 base and the V segment lost 0 bases, leaving 11 bases of the junction unmatched. Germline V gives CDR1 GTSNPN, CDR2 SVGIG (reference sequence).

V is TRBV7-2 and J is TRBJ2-3; 9 nucleotides line up with TRBD2. The junction had 10 bases not matched to a gene; V was cut back by 5 bases and J by 4 bases. This CDR3 contains 16 residues. CDR1 is SGHTA and CDR2 is FQGNSA in the germline V gene. The CDR3 DNA is TGTGCCAGCAGCCCCCAGGGCGGGGGGGCCCCAGATACGCAGTATTTT. As protein: CASSPQGGGAPDTQYF.

This rearrangement joins TRBV30 to TRBJ1-5, with D perhaps TRBD1 (5 bases). V was pared by 1 base and J by 7 bases, with 11 bases between. The CDR3 consists of 13 residues. The germline gives CDR1 GTSNPN, CDR2 SVGIG (reference sequence). The CDR3 region has the DNA TGTGCCTGGAGTGAGGGGTTATGGCAGCCCCAGCATTTT. Translation gives CAWSEGLWQPQHF.

The chain is built from TRBV11-2 and TRBJ1-2, with D perhaps TRBD1 (5 bases). Germline V gene data show CDR1 as SGHAT and CDR2 as FQNNGV. The CDR3 is 16 amino acids. The V end was cut by 5 bases, the J end by 0 bases, with 16 bases between. CDR3 sequence reads: CASSRGSRDANYGYTF. The CDR3 DNA reads TGTGCCAGCAGCCGAGGAAGTAGGGACGCTAACTATGGCTACACCTTC.

The gene calls are TRBV4-2 and TRBJ2-3; TRBD1 matches at 10 bases. The V segment lost 6 bases and the J segment 2 bases; nucleotides outside the gene matches: 11. Germline CDR1 reads LGHNA; CDR2 reads YNFKEQ. This CDR3 region has 17 residues. CDR3 protein: CASRSGAGQGTTDTQYF. DNA for the CDR3: TGTGCCAGCAGATCTGGCGCGGGACAGGGGACCACAGATACGCAGTATTTT.

The V and J genes are TRBV7-9 and TRBJ1-5; maybe TRBD1 (6 bases). The V and J ends lost 4 bases and 0 bases respectively, with 10 bases between them. Germline CDR1 and CDR2: SEHNR and FQNEAQ (reference sequence). The CDR3 extends over 15 amino acids. CDR3 nucleotides: TGTGCCAGCAGCTACGGACAGAATAGCAATCAGCCCCAGCATTTT. Its translation: CASSYGQNSNQPQHF.

The rearrangement links TRBV7-9 to TRBJ2-3; no firm D call. CDR3 length: 13 amino acids. Per germline, CDR1 SEHNR and CDR2 FQNEAQ (reference sequence). The V end lost 8 bases, the J end lost 0 bases, and 9 bases lay between the germline ends. The CDR3 region is CASGTLSTDTQYF. CDR3 in DNA: TGTGCCAGCGGTACTTTAAGCACAGATACGCAGTATTTT.

The chain uses TRBV20-1 and TRBJ1-2; D gene ambiguous. V was cut by 7 bases and J by 0 bases, with 6 bases left in between. Germline V gene data show CDR1 as DFQATT and CDR2 as SNEGSKA (reference sequence). This CDR3 has 11 amino acids. The CDR3 sequence is CSVGPNYGYTF. The CDR3 region has the DNA TGCAGTGTCGGTCCTAACTATGGCTACACCTTC.

The chain combines TRBV4-2 with TRBJ1-3; D is possibly TRBD1 (5 bases). Germline V gene sequence: CDR1 LGHNA, CDR2 YNFKEQ. Trimming removed 0 bases from V and 1 base from J, with 10 bases in between. The CDR3 is 16 amino acids. CDR3 region: CASSQDLGGSGNTIYF. As DNA, the CDR3 is TGTGCCAGCAGCCAAGATCTGGGGGGGTCTGGAAACACCATATATTTT.

The chain combines TRBV27 with TRBJ2-1; maybe TRBD2 (6 bases). Per germline, CDR1 MNHEY and CDR2 SMNVEV (reference sequence). V was clipped by 5 bases and J by 7 bases, with 12 bases between them. This CDR3 is built from 13 residues. As DNA, the CDR3 is TGTGCCAGCAGTCTCGACGGGGGTAATGAGCAGTTCTTC. Its translation: CASSLDGGNEQFF.

The chain combines TRBV2 with TRBJ1-1, with unresolved D. The CDR3 extends over 13 amino acids. CDR1 is SNHLY and CDR2 is FYNNEI in the germline V gene. V dropped 3 bases and J dropped 3 bases, with 8 bases sitting between them. The CDR3 spells CASSDPGDTEAFF. The CDR3 DNA reads TGTGCCAGCAGTGACCCCGGGGACACTGAAGCTTTCTTT.

This chain uses TRBV4-2 with TRBJ2-7; D is perhaps TRBD2 (5 bases). The CDR3 is 14 residues long. Germline assignment: CDR1 LGHNA and CDR2 YNFKEQ. V lost 0 bases and J 3 bases, leaving 9 bases between the germline ends. The CDR3, as DNA: TGTGCCAGCAGCCAAGATGAAGAGGGCTACGAGCAGTACTTC. This translates into CASSQDEEGYEQYF.

This clone was seen a few times. This chain connects TRBV5-6 to TRBJ1-5, with D unresolved. With 0 bases removed from V and 0 bases from J, the gap between germline ends came to 1 base. The length of the CDR3 is 13 residues. Looked up from germline, CDR1 is SGHDT and CDR2 is YYEEEE. Here the CDR3 DNA reads TGTGCCAGCAGCTTGGCTAGCAATCAGCCCCAGCATTTT. Translated: CASSLASNQPQHF.

This clone was picked up one time. This rearrangement joins TRBV11-2 to TRBJ1-1, with D possibly matching TRBD1 (6 bases). Germline V lookup: CDR1 SGHAT, CDR2 FQNNGV. V was shortened by 4 bases and J by 0 bases, with 12 bases between the two germline ends. The CDR3 has 15 amino acids. CDR3 amino acids: CASSSTGSLNTEAFF. The CDR3, as DNA: TGTGCCAGCAGCTCAACAGGGAGTCTGAACACTGAAGCTTTCTTT.

Only a few counts were recorded for this clone. The chain links TRBV18 to TRBJ2-1, with D tentatively TRBD2 (7 bases). Looked up from germline, CDR1 is KGHSH and CDR2 is LQKENI. Trimming took off 5 bases at V and 8 bases at J, with 16 bases between the two ends. CDR3 length: 14 residues. CDR3 sequence: CASSVGGQVDEQFF. CDR3 DNA: TGTGCCAGCTCAGTCGGGGGGCAAGTTGATGAGCAGTTCTTC.

In this sample, this clone is large. This chain links TRBV6-5 with TRBJ1-1, with unresolved D. The CDR3 sequence is 13 residues long. Germline CDR1 reads MNHEY; CDR2 reads SVGAGI. Trimming removed 6 bases from V and 6 bases from J, with 14 bases in between. Written as DNA, the CDR3 is TGTGCCAGCAGCCCCGATTGGCCGCCTGAAGCTTTCTTT. Amino acid sequence: CASSPDWPPEAFF.